These T cell receptor beta chains were read from a single sample in a study of shared clonotypes between healthy human individuals. Libraries were prepared by immunoSEQ multiplex PCR; TCRdb keeps only in-frame clonotypes and omits some of them. Altogether about 800,000 clones are present, approximately 96% being singletons, with the ten largest covering around 0.21%. Sequencing used naive CD8+ T cells sorted from blood. These receptors all stem from a man aged 25-45 years in good health. Both conserved end residues are part of each CDR3. The D gene is left open where the match is weak. Clone size is given for some rows only: seen once, a few or many times, or a class if the clone is expanded.

clone_size: .; j_call: TRBJ2-3; v_call: TRBV9; d_call: .; cdr3_nt: TGTGCCAGCAGCGAATACCGCACAGATACGCAGTATTTT; cdr3_aa: CASSEYRTDTQYF
clone_size: .; j_call: TRBJ1-2; v_call: TRBV11-2; d_call: .; cdr3_nt: TGTGCCAGCAGTTTGTCGGGGGCCGGGACGGAGAACTATGGCTACACCTTC; cdr3_aa: CASSLSGAGTENYGYTF
clone_size: .; j_call: TRBJ2-1; v_call: TRBV27; d_call: TRBD2; cdr3_nt: TGTGCCAGCAGTTTAGGAGCGGGAGAACGATTCTTC; cdr3_aa: CASSLGAGERFF
clone_size: once; j_call: TRBJ2-3; v_call: TRBV10-3; d_call: TRBD1; cdr3_nt: TGTGCCATCACGATCGGGACAGCGAGCACAGATACGCAGTATTTT; cdr3_aa: CAITIGTASTDTQYF
clone_size: .; j_call: TRBJ2-7; v_call: TRBV4-2; d_call: .; cdr3_nt: TGTGCCAGCAGCCCTTCCAACCTCTACGAGCAGTACTTC; cdr3_aa: CASSPSNLYEQYF
clone_size: .; j_call: TRBJ2-3; v_call: TRBV5-4; d_call: .; cdr3_nt: TGTGCCAGCCGGAACGGGGCGGATACGCAGTATTTT; cdr3_aa: CASRNGADTQYF
clone_size: .; j_call: TRBJ2-1; v_call: TRBV14; d_call: .; cdr3_nt: TGTGCCAGCAGCCTCAAGCTGGCGGGCCCTGCCGGCAATGAGCAGTTCTTC; cdr3_aa: CASSLKLAGPAGNEQFF
clone_size: .; j_call: TRBJ2-5; v_call: TRBV28; d_call: TRBD2; cdr3_nt: TGTGCCAGCAGAACAGGGACTAGCGGCAAGATCCAAGAGACCCAGTACTTC; cdr3_aa: CASRTGTSGKIQETQYF
clone_size: .; j_call: TRBJ2-2; v_call: TRBV13; d_call: TRBD2; cdr3_nt: TGTGCCAGCAGCTTAGTGGCTAGCGGGACCGGGGAGCTGTTTTTT; cdr3_aa: CASSLVASGTGELFF
clone_size: .; j_call: TRBJ2-7; v_call: TRBV6-5; d_call: TRBD1; cdr3_nt: TGTGCCAGCAGTCCCGTGACAGGGATCGACGAGCAGTACTTC; cdr3_aa: CASSPVTGIDEQYF
clone_size: .; j_call: TRBJ2-7; v_call: TRBV5-4; d_call: TRBD2; cdr3_nt: TGTGCCAGCAGCTTTGCTGCGGGAGTGGGCTACGAGCAGTACTTC; cdr3_aa: CASSFAAGVGYEQYF
clone_size: .; j_call: TRBJ2-2; v_call: TRBV7-6; d_call: .; cdr3_nt: TGTGCCAGCAGCTTAGGGCACACCGGGGAGCTGTTTTTT; cdr3_aa: CASSLGHTGELFF
clone_size: .; j_call: TRBJ2-7; v_call: TRBV10-3; d_call: .; cdr3_nt: TGTGCCATCAAACATACGGCAAATCCCTACGAGCAGTACTTC; cdr3_aa: CAIKHTANPYEQYF
clone_size: .; j_call: TRBJ2-5; v_call: TRBV25-1; d_call: .; cdr3_nt: TGTGCCACCACCGCCAGGGACTTGAGCTGGGAGACCCAGTACTTC; cdr3_aa: CATTARDLSWETQYF
clone_size: .; j_call: TRBJ2-1; v_call: TRBV29-1; d_call: .; cdr3_nt: TGCAGCGTTGAAGGAAGACAGGAGTCCAATGAGCAGTTCTTC; cdr3_aa: CSVEGRQESNEQFF
clone_size: .; j_call: TRBJ2-1; v_call: TRBV28; d_call: TRBD2; cdr3_nt: TGTGCCAGCAGTCTCCCTCCGGGAGGGTACAATGAGCAGTTCTTC; cdr3_aa: CASSLPPGGYNEQFF
clone_size: .; j_call: TRBJ2-3; v_call: TRBV7-9; d_call: .; cdr3_nt: TGTGCCAGCAGCTCGTTCACAGATACGCAGTATTTT; cdr3_aa: CASSSFTDTQYF
clone_size: once; j_call: TRBJ2-3; v_call: TRBV5-5; d_call: TRBD1; cdr3_nt: TGTGCCAGCAGGATCCGGGACAGTCTTAGGTCTAGCACAGATACGCAGTATTTT; cdr3_aa: CASRIRDSLRSSTDTQYF
clone_size: .; j_call: TRBJ2-5; v_call: TRBV28; d_call: TRBD1; cdr3_nt: TGTGCCAGCAGTTTATACAGGGGCTCCCAAGAGACCCAGTACTTC; cdr3_aa: CASSLYRGSQETQYF
clone_size: many; j_call: TRBJ2-1; v_call: TRBV7-2; d_call: .; cdr3_nt: TGTGCCAGCAGCTTATCCGCTCTGGCGGGATGGTCGTACAATGAGCAGTTCTTC; cdr3_aa: CASSLSALAGWSYNEQFF
clone_size: .; j_call: TRBJ2-7; v_call: TRBV27; d_call: .; cdr3_nt: TGTGCCAGCAGTTTAAGGTCGGGCAACTTTTACGAGCAGTACTTC; cdr3_aa: CASSLRSGNFYEQYF
clone_size: .; j_call: TRBJ2-5; v_call: TRBV27; d_call: TRBD1; cdr3_nt: TGTGCCAGCAGCCGGCGGTTTGTCGGGACAGGGGAGACCCAGTACTTC; cdr3_aa: CASSRRFVGTGETQYF
clone_size: .; j_call: TRBJ2-2; v_call: TRBV6-5; d_call: .; cdr3_nt: TGTGCCAGCAGTCCGGGGCCCACCGGGGAGCTGTTTTTT; cdr3_aa: CASSPGPTGELFF
clone_size: once; j_call: TRBJ2-5; v_call: TRBV27; d_call: TRBD1; cdr3_nt: TGTGCCAGCAGTCAGGACAGGGGTGAGACCCAGTACTTC; cdr3_aa: CASSQDRGETQYF
clone_size: .; j_call: TRBJ2-2; v_call: TRBV4-1; d_call: TRBD1; cdr3_nt: TGCGCCAGCACCGGGACAGACACGAACACCGGGGAGCTGTTTTTT; cdr3_aa: CASTGTDTNTGELFF
clone_size: .; j_call: TRBJ1-4; v_call: TRBV29-1; d_call: .; cdr3_nt: TGCAGCGCTTATTCACCCTCGGTAGGGGCTAATGAAAAACTGTTTTTT; cdr3_aa: CSAYSPSVGANEKLFF
clone_size: .; j_call: TRBJ2-1; v_call: TRBV28; d_call: TRBD2; cdr3_nt: TGTGCCAGCAGTCCTCTGGGGACTAGCGTCAACGATGAGCAGTTCTTC; cdr3_aa: CASSPLGTSVNDEQFF
clone_size: .; j_call: TRBJ2-5; v_call: TRBV29-1; d_call: .; cdr3_nt: TGCAGCACCGTGGGACTCGTACAAGAGACCCAGTACTTC; cdr3_aa: CSTVGLVQETQYF
clone_size: .; j_call: TRBJ2-7; v_call: TRBV9; d_call: .; cdr3_nt: TGTGCCAGCAGCCCCCAGTCGGGACCCTACGAGCAGTACTTC; cdr3_aa: CASSPQSGPYEQYF
clone_size: .; j_call: TRBJ2-1; v_call: TRBV27; d_call: .; cdr3_nt: TGTGCCAGCAGTTTATATACCTACAATGAGCAGTTCTTC; cdr3_aa: CASSLYTYNEQFF
clone_size: .; j_call: TRBJ2-1; v_call: TRBV7-3; d_call: TRBD2; cdr3_nt: TGTGCCAGCAGCTTAGAGGCTAGCGGATACAATGAGCAGTTCTTC; cdr3_aa: CASSLEASGYNEQFF
clone_size: .; j_call: TRBJ2-2; v_call: TRBV11-2; d_call: .; cdr3_nt: TGTGCCAGCAGCTTAGTCCTCGACCCTTCGAACCGGGAGCTGTTTTTT; cdr3_aa: CASSLVLDPSNRELFF
clone_size: .; j_call: TRBJ2-1; v_call: TRBV7-9; d_call: .; cdr3_nt: TGTGCCAGCAGCTTAGCGCCCCAGGGGCATGTGCAGTTCTTC; cdr3_aa: CASSLAPQGHVQFF
clone_size: .; j_call: TRBJ2-7; v_call: TRBV10-2; d_call: .; cdr3_nt: TGCGCCAGCAGTGAGACACTTTCGGTTAGGGAGCAGTACTTC; cdr3_aa: CASSETLSVREQYF
clone_size: .; j_call: TRBJ2-1; v_call: TRBV6-5; d_call: .; cdr3_nt: TGTGCCAGCAGTTACATGGGGTCACGGCAGTTCTTC; cdr3_aa: CASSYMGSRQFF
clone_size: .; j_call: TRBJ2-7; v_call: TRBV28; d_call: TRBD1; cdr3_nt: TGTGCCAGCAGTTTTTTCGGGACAGGGAGTACCTACGAGCAGTACTTC; cdr3_aa: CASSFFGTGSTYEQYF
clone_size: .; j_call: TRBJ2-1; v_call: TRBV5-5; d_call: .; cdr3_nt: TGTGCCAGCAGCTCTACAGGGACCAGTGAGCAGTTCTTC; cdr3_aa: CASSSTGTSEQFF
clone_size: .; j_call: TRBJ1-1; v_call: TRBV28; d_call: .; cdr3_nt: TGTGCCAGCAGCACCTGGGACACTGAAGCTTTCTTT; cdr3_aa: CASSTWDTEAFF
clone_size: .; j_call: TRBJ2-5; v_call: TRBV7-2; d_call: TRBD2; cdr3_nt: TGTGCCAGCAGCCCAGTAGCGGGATATGAGACCCAGTACTTC; cdr3_aa: CASSPVAGYETQYF
clone_size: once; j_call: TRBJ1-1; v_call: TRBV6-5; d_call: .; cdr3_nt: TGTGCCAGCAGTTATGTTTGGGGGGACACTGAAGCTTTCTTT; cdr3_aa: CASSYVWGDTEAFF
clone_size: .; j_call: TRBJ1-1; v_call: TRBV5-1; d_call: .; cdr3_nt: TGCGCCAGCAGCTTGGTGTCAGTGGCCACTGAAGCTTTCTTT; cdr3_aa: CASSLVSVATEAFF
clone_size: .; j_call: TRBJ2-2; v_call: TRBV15; d_call: .; cdr3_nt: TGTGCCACCAGCACTAGCGCTCGAAACGGGGAGCTGTTTTTT; cdr3_aa: CATSTSARNGELFF
clone_size: .; j_call: TRBJ1-2; v_call: TRBV7-9; d_call: .; cdr3_nt: TGTGCCAGCAGCAAACCGGGCGCAGGTTACTATGGCTACACCTTC; cdr3_aa: CASSKPGAGYYGYTF
clone_size: .; j_call: TRBJ2-7; v_call: TRBV7-9; d_call: .; cdr3_nt: TGTGCCAGCAGCCGACAGGAGGCCAACGAGCAGTACTTC; cdr3_aa: CASSRQEANEQYF
clone_size: .; j_call: TRBJ2-1; v_call: TRBV4-1; d_call: TRBD2; cdr3_nt: TGCGCCAGCAGCCTTCTTCCGGCGGGCGGGGGGTACAATGAGCAGTTCTTC; cdr3_aa: CASSLLPAGGGYNEQFF
clone_size: .; j_call: TRBJ2-5; v_call: TRBV28; d_call: .; cdr3_nt: TGTGCCAGCAGTTCCACCGGGGGGCCAGGAGAGACCCAGTACTTC; cdr3_aa: CASSSTGGPGETQYF
clone_size: .; j_call: TRBJ2-3; v_call: TRBV29-1; d_call: .; cdr3_nt: TGCAGCGTAGCTTCGGACCCCGCGTATTTT; cdr3_aa: CSVASDPAYF
clone_size: .; j_call: TRBJ2-7; v_call: TRBV2; d_call: .; cdr3_nt: TGTGCCAGCTACACAAACTACGAGCAGTACTTC; cdr3_aa: CASYTNYEQYF
clone_size: .; j_call: TRBJ2-3; v_call: TRBV9; d_call: .; cdr3_nt: TGTGCCAGCAGCGTAGACCCAGGGGGGACAGATACGCAGTATTTT; cdr3_aa: CASSVDPGGTDTQYF
clone_size: .; j_call: TRBJ2-3; v_call: TRBV15; d_call: TRBD2; cdr3_nt: TGTGCCACCTCATATTTCGGGACTAGTCACACAGATACGCAGTATTTT; cdr3_aa: CATSYFGTSHTDTQYF
clone_size: .; j_call: TRBJ2-7; v_call: TRBV28; d_call: TRBD1; cdr3_nt: TGTGCCAGCAGTTTAGCGGGACAGGGCTACGAGCAGTACTTC; cdr3_aa: CASSLAGQGYEQYF